This is a list of T cell receptor beta chains from one sample in a study of blood T cell repertoires in COVID-19. Data came from immunoSEQ multiplex PCR; TCRdb stores just in-frame clones and leaves some out. The repertoire holds 55,000 to 65,000 clones, 60% to 80% seen once, with around 3.5% in the top ten. The material sequenced was peripheral blood. All receptors come from a man between 60 and 75 years old with acute or convalescent COVID-19. The CDR3 runs from the conserved cysteine through the conserved F or W. Fields, in order: clone size, J gene, D gene, V gene, CDR3 protein, CDR3 DNA. A D gene is named only where the DNA matches it firmly. Size is omitted from some rows. Given values are once, few, many or a class for expanded clones.

>NA|TRBJ1-1|TRBD1|TRBV6-5
CASKGAGSSNTEAFF
TGTGCCAGCAAGGGGGCAGGCAGTTCGAACACTGAAGCTTTCTTT
>NA|TRBJ1-1|NA|TRBV5-1
CASSLGVPGEAFF
TGCGCCAGCAGCTTAGGGGTACCGGGTGAAGCTTTCTTT
>NA|TRBJ2-5|TRBD2|TRBV6-1
CASSDPGGPKGETQYF
TGTGCCAGCAGTGATCCGGGGGGGCCGAAGGGAGAGACCCAGTACTTC
>NA|TRBJ1-1|NA|TRBV11-3
CASSLQWNTEAFF
TGTGCCAGCAGCTTACAGTGGAACACTGAAGCTTTCTTT
>once|TRBJ1-4|NA|TRBV21-1
CASSKAPGMANEKLFF
TGTGCCAGCAGCAAAGCTCCCGGGATGGCTAATGAAAAACTGTTTTTT
>few|TRBJ1-1|NA|TRBV28
CASRWGQGTEAFF
TGTGCCAGCAGATGGGGGCAAGGCACTGAAGCTTTCTTT
>NA|TRBJ2-5|NA|TRBV5-1
CASSPARGQETQYF
TGCGCCAGCAGCCCCGCGAGGGGGCAAGAGACCCAGTACTTC
>NA|TRBJ1-2|NA|TRBV5-1
CASSLNPELYGYTF
TGCGCCAGCAGCTTAAATCCGGAGCTCTATGGCTACACCTTC
>NA|TRBJ2-7|TRBD1|TRBV19
CASSSDREGEQYF
TGTGCCAGTAGTAGCGACAGGGAAGGGGAGCAGTACTTC
>NA|TRBJ1-3|NA|TRBV29-1
CSVDKYGAGNTIYF
TGCAGCGTCGACAAGTATGGCGCTGGAAACACCATATATTTT
>NA|TRBJ2-3|NA|TRBV11-2
CASSGGRGADTQYF
TGTGCCAGCAGTGGCGGCAGGGGCGCAGATACGCAGTATTTT
>NA|TRBJ1-1|NA|TRBV14
CASSPSRSTEAFF
TGTGCCAGCAGCCCGTCGAGGAGCACTGAAGCTTTCTTT
>NA|TRBJ1-1|NA|TRBV7-9
CASSLSLRTEAFF
TGTGCCAGCAGCTTGAGTTTGAGAACTGAAGCTTTCTTT
>NA|TRBJ1-1|NA|TRBV6-6
CASQGPNTEAFF
TGTGCCAGTCAGGGCCCGAACACTGAAGCTTTCTTT
>NA|TRBJ1-1|NA|TRBV5-1
CASSLRVEGEAFF
TGCGCCAGCAGCTTAAGGGTTGAGGGTGAAGCTTTCTTT
>NA|TRBJ1-2|NA|TRBV6-5
CASTGTLNGGYTF
TGTGCCAGCACGGGAACCCTAAACGGAGGCTACACCTTC
>NA|TRBJ2-5|NA|TRBV6-5
CASKHYRAQETQYF
TGTGCCAGCAAACATTACAGGGCCCAAGAGACCCAGTACTTC
>NA|TRBJ1-4|NA|TRBV7-9
CASSLDGSLNEKLFF
TGTGCCAGCAGCTTAGATGGCAGTTTAAATGAAAAACTGTTTTTT
>NA|TRBJ1-6|NA|TRBV12-5
CASGPPGNSPLHF
TGTGCTAGTGGCCCCCCGGGGAATTCACCCCTCCACTTT
>NA|TRBJ1-6|NA|TRBV27
CASSFSRQVESPLHF
TGTGCCAGCAGTTTCTCCAGACAGGTTGAGTCACCCCTCCACTTT
>NA|TRBJ1-2|NA|TRBV27
CASSPGYGYTF
TGTGCCAGCAGTCCAGGCTATGGCTACACCTTC
>NA|TRBJ2-2|TRBD1|TRBV27
CASSPYGDSANTGELFF
TGTGCCAGCAGTCCCTACGGGGACAGCGCGAACACCGGGGAGCTGTTTTTT
>NA|TRBJ2-5|NA|TRBV11-3
CASSLGSLETQYF
TGTGCCAGCAGCTTAGGGAGTCTAGAGACCCAGTACTTC
>NA|TRBJ2-3|TRBD1|TRBV19
CASAGGAGTDTQYF
TGTGCCAGTGCAGGGGGAGCGGGCACAGATACGCAGTATTTT
>few|TRBJ2-1|TRBD2|TRBV5-1
CASRSAGGHEQFF
TGCGCCAGCAGATCAGCGGGGGGACATGAGCAGTTCTTC
>few|TRBJ1-1|NA|TRBV11-3
CASSLVRGTEAFF
TGTGCCAGCAGCTTAGTGAGAGGCACTGAAGCTTTCTTT
>NA|TRBJ2-3|TRBD2|TRBV19
CASSAIAGDLTDTQYF
TGTGCCAGTAGTGCAATAGCGGGGGACCTCACAGATACGCAGTATTTT
>NA|TRBJ1-5|TRBD1|TRBV7-2
CASSITGGWQPQHF
TGTGCCAGCAGCATAACAGGGGGCTGGCAGCCCCAGCATTTT
>NA|TRBJ2-3|TRBD2|TRBV5-4
CASSLGSAGLAKDTQYF
TGTGCCAGCAGCTTGGGTTCCGCGGGACTAGCAAAAGATACGCAGTATTTT
>many|TRBJ1-1|NA|TRBV19
CASSIFGGNTEAFF
TGTGCCAGTAGTATATTTGGGGGGAATACTGAAGCTTTCTTT